The 30 T cell receptor beta chains presented below share a single source sample, sequenced in a study of identical twins. TCRdb ran MiXCR on the 5' RACE reads and lists one entry per CDR3 protein. The sample lists some 330,000 distinct CDR3 sequences; roughly 9% were seen once. Sequencing was performed on naive T cells sorted from blood. All receptors derive from a woman in her forties or fifties in good health.

Notes on this clonotype: Being one base from a much bigger clone, this may be a read error. The rearrangement joins TRBV7-3 to TRBJ2-1; maybe TRBD2 (6 bases). Per germline, CDR1 SGHTA and CDR2 FQGTGA. This CDR3 has 13 amino acids. CDR3 sequence (DNA): TGTGCCAGAAGCTTAGGAGGGCGGAATGAGCAGTTCTTC. Amino acids: CARSLGGRNEQFF.

This clonotype was detected many times. This chain joins TRBV5-1 and TRBJ2-2; D ambiguous. In germline, CDR1 is SGHRS, CDR2 YFSETQ. CDR3 length: 14 residues. V was pared by 6 bases and J by 2 bases, with 11 bases between. CDR3 residues: CASKEYGNTGELFF. The CDR3 DNA follows: TGCGCCAGCAAAGAGTATGGAAACACCGGGGAGCTGTTTTTT.

This CDR3 is CASSTRSSPAYNEQFF. The CDR3 bases are TGTGCCAGCAGTACCCGGTCCTCGCCGGCCTACAATGAGCAGTTCTTC. The rearrangement links TRBV12-3 or TRBV12-4 to TRBJ2-1; D call uncertain. This CDR3 has 16 amino acids. Trimming cost V 5 bases and J 2 bases, with 16 bases left between them.

This clonotype was counted many times. The chain links TRBV11-2 to TRBJ1-1, with TRBD1 matching over 7 bases. The trim removed 4 bases at V and 4 bases at J, leaving 9 bases unmatched. Germline loops: CDR1 SGHAT, CDR2 FQNNGV. This CDR3 is 15 amino acids long. This chain's CDR3 is CASSSTDRVGTEAFF. CDR3 nucleotide sequence: TGTGCCAGCAGCTCGACCGACAGGGTCGGCACTGAAGCTTTCTTT.

This clonotype was observed a handful of times. This chain links TRBV12-3 or TRBV12-4 with TRBJ2-5; TRBD1 agrees at 7 bases. After removal of 0 bases from V and 1 base from J, the junction contained 2 bases not matched to a gene. The CDR3 length is 15 residues. The CDR3 is CASSLAGTAQETQYF. The CDR3 bases are TGTGCCAGCAGTTTAGCCGGGACAGCCCAAGAGACCCAGTACTTC.

There are many counts of this clonotype. V gene TRBV24-1 combines with J gene TRBJ2-3; a possible D gene is TRBD2 (6 bases). Germline-derived CDR1 and CDR2 are KGHDR and SFDVKD. The CDR3 totals 14 residues. V lost 9 bases, J lost 6 bases, and 18 bases lay in between. CDR3 residues: CATRGVDLTDTQYF. CDR3 DNA sequence: TGTGCCACCCGCGGGGTTGATCTTACGGATACGCAGTATTTT.

The V and J genes are TRBV20-1 and TRBJ2-3; tentative D call: TRBD1 (5 bases). The CDR3 has 12 residues. The ends were cut back, 5 bases at V and 7 bases at J, with 13 bases in the middle. In germline, CDR1 is DFQATT, CDR2 SNEGSKA (reference sequence). The CDR3 region is CSAEPRVHTQYF. The CDR3 coding sequence is TGCAGTGCTGAACCCAGGGTACATACGCAGTATTTT.

V usage is TRBV5-1 and J usage is TRBJ2-5, with D possibly being TRBD2 (6 bases). From germline, CDR1 is SGHRS and CDR2 YFSETQ. The CDR3 has 13 residues. V was shortened by 4 bases and J by 0 bases, with 7 bases between the two germline ends. CDR3 sequence (DNA): TGCGCCAGCAGCGGGGGGTACCAAGAGACCCAGTACTTC. This translates into CASSGGYQETQYF. Drawing the rest from reference TRBV5-1 and TRBJ2-5, the complete variable domain is KAGVTQTPRYLIKTRGQQVTLSCSPISGHRSVSWYQQTPGQGLQFLFEYFSETQRNKGNFPGRFSGRQFSNSRSEMNVSTLELGDSALYLCASSGGYQETQYFGPGTRLLVL.

This chain uses TRBV2 with TRBJ2-4; TRBD1 aligns across 9 bases. Germline V gene sequence: CDR1 SNHLY, CDR2 FYNNEI. V lost 4 bases and J lost 1; bases outside the gene matches: 2. The CDR3 loop spans 15 amino acids. The CDR3, as DNA: TGTGCCAGCAGTGGACAGGGGGTCGCCAAAAACATTCAGTACTTC. Encoded protein: CASSGQGVAKNIQYF.

The table lists this clonotype with a few counts. This chain joins TRBV25-1 and TRBJ2-1, with D unresolved. The V end lost 8 bases, the J end lost 0 bases, and 11 bases lay between the germline ends. Germline V lookup: CDR1 MGHDK, CDR2 SYGVNS. The CDR3 extends over 14 amino acids. Here the CDR3 DNA reads TGTGCCAGCCAACCAGGTAGCTCCTACAATGAGCAGTTCTTC. Amino acids: CASQPGSSYNEQFF.

This clonotype was detected a few times. The chain employs TRBV10-3 and TRBJ2-7; 8 nucleotides match TRBD2. Trimming removed 6 bases from V and 4 bases from J; junction bases left unmatched: 5. The germline V gene encodes CDR1 ENHRY and CDR2 SYGVKD. The CDR3 extends over 13 amino acids. CDR3: CAIREAGVYEQYF. The CDR3 region has the DNA TGTGCCATCAGGGAAGCGGGAGTGTACGAGCAGTACTTC.

This clonotype was seen ten or more times. The genes are TRBV6-4 and TRBJ2-1; 9 positions match TRBD2. V was pared by 5 bases and J by 6 bases, with 8 bases of the junction left unmatched. Germline values: CDR1 MRHNA, CDR2 SNTAGT. The CDR3 length is 15 residues. In DNA form, the CDR3 reads TGTGCCAGCAGTCCCCGGGGTAGCGGGAGCAATGAGCAGTTCTTC. Protein: CASSPRGSGSNEQFF.

Comment on this clonotype: The junction shows a germline mismatch at one end, possibly a read error. The chain combines TRBV5-1 with TRBJ2-2, with a weak D call TRBD2 (5 bases). Germline loops: CDR1 SGHRS, CDR2 YFSETQ. The CDR3 is 17 residues long. CDR3 sequence reads: CASSPGVGRLNTGELLF. CDR3 sequence (DNA): TGCGCCAGCAGCCCAGGTGTGGGCCGTCTGAACACCGGGGAGCTGCTTTTT.

The chain combines TRBV12-5 with TRBJ2-1, with D possibly matching TRBD1 (5 bases). The CDR3 extends over 13 amino acids. CDR1 is LGHNT and CDR2 is FRNRAP in the germline V gene. V lost 0 bases and J 7 bases, leaving 7 bases between the germline ends. The CDR3 loop is CASGLVPGNEQFF. The CDR3 DNA follows: TGTGCTAGTGGTTTGGTACCAGGGAATGAGCAGTTCTTC.

Many counts were recorded for this clonotype. The chain combines TRBV5-6 with TRBJ2-7, with TRBD1 as a possible D gene (6 bases). Trimming removed 2 bases from V and 3 bases from J, with 9 bases in between. Germline CDR1 reads SGHDT; CDR2 reads YYEEEE. There are 13 residues in the CDR3. The CDR3 is CASSFTGFYEQYF. CDR3 bases: TGTGCCAGCAGCTTTACAGGGTTCTACGAGCAGTACTTC.

At least ten counts were recorded for this clonotype. J is TRBJ2-1 and V is TRBV24-1; TRBD2 agrees at 14 bases. CDR3 length: 22 residues. Looked up from germline, CDR1 is KGHDR and CDR2 is SFDVKD. J lost 1 base, V lost 0 bases, and 13 bases had no gene match. CDR3 coding DNA: TGTGCCACCAGTGATTTGCAAATCGAGGGACTAGCGGGAGTGGGGTCCTACAATGAGCAGTTCTTC. It encodes CATSDLQIEGLAGVGSYNEQFF.

This clonotype was seen more than once but under ten times. The genes are TRBV29-1 and TRBJ1-1; D call uncertain. V shed 4 bases and J shed 2 bases, with 17 bases lying between them. Germline-derived CDR1 and CDR2 are SQVTM and ANQGSEA. The CDR3 covers 15 residues. Here the CDR3 reads CSVVLRQVINTEAFF. For the CDR3, the DNA is TGCAGCGTTGTGTTGAGGCAAGTGATTAACACTGAAGCTTTCTTT.

This clonotype was detected only a few times. The V and J genes are TRBV10-3 and TRBJ2-3, with D unclear. Trimming left V 6 bases short and J 0 bases short, with 16 bases between. CDR1 is ENHRY and CDR2 is SYGVKD in the germline V gene. This CDR3 spans 16 amino acids. Here the CDR3 DNA reads TGTGCCATCAGCCCCTTGCGGACGGCTAGCACAGATACGCAGTATTTT. Translation gives CAISPLRTASTDTQYF.

This clonotype has at least ten counts. The chain carries TRBV7-8 and TRBJ1-4; no firm D call. This CDR3 has 14 amino acids. V lost 5 bases and J 5 bases, leaving 12 bases between the germline ends. Germline assignment: CDR1 SGHVS and CDR2 FQNEAQ. The CDR3 bases are TGTGCCAGCAGCCCGCTGGAGGGAAATGAAAAACTGTTTTTT. It is translated as CASSPLEGNEKLFF.

There are many counts of this clonotype. This chain uses TRBV7-8 with TRBJ2-1; no clear D gene. Germline V gene lookup returns CDR1 SGHVS and CDR2 FQNEAQ. V lost 3 bases, J lost 0 bases, and 9 bases lay in between. This CDR3 comprises 15 residues. CDR3 nucleotides: TGTGCCAGCAGCTTTTTAAGGAGCTCCTACAATGAGCAGTTCTTC. Translation: CASSFLRSSYNEQFF.

This clonotype was seen a few times. The rearrangement uses TRBV29-1 and TRBJ2-3; weak D call: TRBD2 (5 bases). Trimming took off 4 bases at V and 3 bases at J, with 11 bases between the two ends. The CDR3 is 13 amino acids. Germline V CDR1 and CDR2: SQVTM, ANQGSEA. The CDR3 DNA reads TGCAGCGTTGCGGGGAAGATGACAGATACGCAGTATTTT. This translates into CSVAGKMTDTQYF.

This chain joins TRBV20-1 and TRBJ2-1; D is uncertain. Germline CDR1 DFQATT, CDR2 SNEGSKA (reference sequence). The CDR3 length is 11 residues. V lost 1 base, J lost 6 bases, and 4 bases lay in between. The CDR3 protein is CSARGSNEQFF. CDR3 DNA sequence: TGCAGTGCTAGAGGCAGCAATGAGCAGTTCTTC.

This clonotype was observed at least ten times. The rearrangement joins TRBV13 to TRBJ1-1, with a weak D call TRBD1 (6 bases). Trimming took 6 bases from V and 8 from J, leaving 16 bases between them. The CDR3 length is 13 residues. Germline loops: CDR1 PRHDT, CDR2 FYEKMQ (reference sequence). CDR3 region: CASREAPGEEAFF. The CDR3 coding sequence is TGTGCCAGCAGGGAGGCCCCAGGGGAGGAAGCTTTCTTT.

The chain joins TRBV11-2 to TRBJ2-7; D is possibly TRBD2 (6 bases). V shed 3 bases and J shed 0 bases, with 12 bases lying between them. The CDR3 covers 15 residues. Germline-derived CDR1 and CDR2 are SGHAT and FQNNGV. The CDR3 here is CASSLGTHYSYEQYF. The CDR3 DNA reads TGTGCCAGCAGCTTGGGGACTCACTACTCCTACGAGCAGTACTTC. The full variable domain, with the rest looked up from reference TRBV11-2 and TRBJ2-7, is EAGVAQSPRYKIIEKRQSVAFWCNPISGHATLYWYQQILGQGPKLLIQFQNNGVVDDSQLPKDRFSAERLKGVDSTLKIQPAKLEDSAVYLCASSLGTHYSYEQYFGPGTRLTVT.

This clonotype was observed a handful of times. The chain joins TRBV3-1 to TRBJ2-5; TRBD2 matches at 13 bases. Germline loops: CDR1 LGHDT, CDR2 YNNKEL (reference sequence). The CDR3 is 17 residues long. J was trimmed by 2 bases and V by 4 bases; bases with no gene match: 7. CDR3 bases: TGTGCCAGCAGCCCTCCACGGACTAGCGGGAGTCAAGAGACCCAGTACTTC. Encoded protein: CASSPPRTSGSQETQYF.

This clonotype was observed many times. This chain links TRBV12-3 or TRBV12-4 with TRBJ1-4; 9 bases line up with TRBD1. V shed 5 bases and J 5 bases; nucleotides not matched to a gene: 9. The CDR3 consists of 16 residues. The CDR3, as DNA: TGTGCCAGCAGTAGGGGGACAGGGCTGCAGAATGAAAAACTGTTTTTT. Residues: CASSRGTGLQNEKLFF.

The V call is TRBV12-3 or TRBV12-4, the J call TRBJ2-3; D gene uncertain. Trimming removed 7 bases at V and 1 base at J, with 9 bases between. The CDR3 covers 13 residues. Written as DNA, the CDR3 is TGTGCCAGCAAACCAGGACGCACAGATACGCAGTATTTT. It translates to CASKPGRTDTQYF.

V usage is TRBV5-1 and J usage is TRBJ2-5; D is uncertain. Germline loops: CDR1 SGHRS, CDR2 YFSETQ. The CDR3 sequence is 16 residues long. Trimming left V 4 bases short and J 6 bases short, with 22 bases between. The CDR3 sequence: CASSPNRAPAEKTQYF. DNA for the CDR3: TGCGCCAGCAGCCCCAACCGGGCTCCGGCAGAAAAGACCCAGTACTTC.

The gene calls are TRBV15 and TRBJ2-7; no clear D. V was shortened by 7 bases and J by 0 bases, with 10 bases between the two germline ends. The V gene's germline CDR1 is LNHNV and CDR2 YYDKDF (reference sequence). The CDR3 is made up of 13 amino acids. The CDR3 region is CATKVESSYEQYF. CDR3 nucleotides: TGTGCCACCAAAGTTGAGAGCTCCTACGAGCAGTACTTC.

This clonotype was observed at least ten times. V and J are TRBV20-1 and TRBJ1-4; D is possibly TRBD1 (6 bases). V was shortened by 6 bases and J by 5 bases, with 7 bases between the two germline ends. The CDR3 runs to 11 residues. Looked up from germline, CDR1 is DFQATT and CDR2 is SNEGSKA (reference sequence). CDR3 protein: CSAGTNEKLFF. The CDR3 DNA reads TGCAGTGCGGGGACAAATGAAAAACTGTTTTTT.